The clone carrying this TCR beta chain was observed a single time. Antigen: not known. This specimen belongs to a study of chemoradiotherapy in HPV16-positive cancers. Turning to the study itself: A couple of HPV16-positive patients' cells yielded candidate HPV-specific clones and common motifs.

Repertoires were sampled repeatedly during chemoradiotherapy. Study-level points and caveats: Candidate HPV-specific clones and E7-related TCR motifs grew in tumor during treatment. For HPV16-positive patients, expanding HPV-responsive T cells associated with longer recurrence-free survival.

Clones were read by immunoSEQ multiplex PCR, and TCRdb kept only the in-frame ones, dropping some. The repertoire includes roughly 1,200 clones, about four fifths of them detected once, and roughly 12% sits in the top ten. This receptor was obtained from a human donor with HPV-associated anogenital cancer. Sample: tumor tissue, taken from a patient who underwent chemoradiotherapy.

CDR3 sequence: CASSLARRRGGTGELFF. Here the CDR3 DNA reads TGTGCCAGCAGCTTAGCGAGGCGCAGGGGCGGCACCGGGGAGCTGTTTTTT. V is TRBV7-2 and J is TRBJ2-2, with TRBD1 as a possible D gene (6 bases). V was cut by 0 bases and J by 4 bases, with 15 bases left in between. CDR1 and CDR2 (germline): SGHTA, FQGNSA. There are 17 residues in the CDR3.